This TCR beta chain was identified during a study of response to subunit inactivated influenza vaccine. Overall study results and limits: Seasonal influenza vaccination, on each occasion, was suggested by the authors to recruit few new T cells.

V dropped 4 bases and J dropped 0 bases, with 12 bases sitting between them. CDR3 length: 16 amino acids. In germline, CDR1 is LGHNA, CDR2 YNFKEQ. Via MiXCR, TCRdb re-called the RT-PCR reads, giving one row per CDR3 protein. The sample has fewer than 700,000 distinct CDR3 sequences, around 13% seen once. About this clonotype: Its matching antigen is unknown.

The chain has TRBV4-2 and TRBJ2-2, with a tentative D call TRBD1 (6 bases). The sample was PBMCs from blood, taken 45 days after vaccination. The sequence was obtained from a man aged 45-60 years who received an inactivated influenza vaccine. As DNA, the CDR3 is TGTGCCAGCAGCCCTTTGACAGGTGCGAACACCGGGGAGCTGTTTTTT. It is translated as CASSPLTGANTGELFF.